The clone carrying this T cell receptor beta chain qualifies as medium-sized (0.01 to 0.1%). What it recognizes is unknown. Other nucleotide sequences in the sample specify the same CDR3. Germline V gene lookup returns CDR1 MDHEN and CDR2 SYDVKM. The CDR3 has 12 amino acids. The V end was cut by 6 bases, the J end by 4 bases, with 10 bases between. The data were obtained in a study of shared clonotypes between healthy human individuals. The protocol was immunoSEQ multiplex PCR, while the TCRdb copy is restricted to in-frame clones and leaves out a portion. Of some 95,000 clones listed, 65% to 70% were seen once; the top ten hold around 41%. Whole-study results and caveats: Naive subsets, compared against memory subsets, generally had larger estimated richness values. It was only blood that was sampled, and tissue repertoires likely differ.

The chain carries TRBV28 and TRBJ2-7; possibly TRBD2 for D (5 bases). The sequence came from a man aged 25 to 40 in good health. Sequencing was performed on memory CD8+ T cells sorted from blood. Subset: CD45RO+ cells pooled with CCR7-negative TemRA cells. This CDR3 reads CASSRTDYEQYF. The CDR3 DNA reads TGTGCCAGCAGCCGGACTGATTACGAGCAGTACTTC.